This section outlines one T cell receptor (beta chain) sequence together with its context. These data belong to a study of blood T cell repertoires in COVID-19. Produced via immunoSEQ multiplex PCR; TCRdb's table is partial and in-frame only. The sample contains tens of thousands of clones, less than 90% of which appear only once. Germline CDR1 is SGHRS and CDR2 is YFSETQ. J lost 0 bases, V lost 3 bases, and 2 bases had no gene match. This CDR3 has 15 amino acids. The sequenced sample was peripheral blood. The sequence derives from a man in his 60s with acute or convalescent COVID-19. This chain connects TRBV5-1 to TRBJ1-4; 7 bases are shared with TRBD1. CDR3 amino acids: CASSYTGATNEKLFF. CDR3 nucleotides: TGCGCCAGCAGCTATACAGGGGCAACTAATGAAAAACTGTTTTTT.